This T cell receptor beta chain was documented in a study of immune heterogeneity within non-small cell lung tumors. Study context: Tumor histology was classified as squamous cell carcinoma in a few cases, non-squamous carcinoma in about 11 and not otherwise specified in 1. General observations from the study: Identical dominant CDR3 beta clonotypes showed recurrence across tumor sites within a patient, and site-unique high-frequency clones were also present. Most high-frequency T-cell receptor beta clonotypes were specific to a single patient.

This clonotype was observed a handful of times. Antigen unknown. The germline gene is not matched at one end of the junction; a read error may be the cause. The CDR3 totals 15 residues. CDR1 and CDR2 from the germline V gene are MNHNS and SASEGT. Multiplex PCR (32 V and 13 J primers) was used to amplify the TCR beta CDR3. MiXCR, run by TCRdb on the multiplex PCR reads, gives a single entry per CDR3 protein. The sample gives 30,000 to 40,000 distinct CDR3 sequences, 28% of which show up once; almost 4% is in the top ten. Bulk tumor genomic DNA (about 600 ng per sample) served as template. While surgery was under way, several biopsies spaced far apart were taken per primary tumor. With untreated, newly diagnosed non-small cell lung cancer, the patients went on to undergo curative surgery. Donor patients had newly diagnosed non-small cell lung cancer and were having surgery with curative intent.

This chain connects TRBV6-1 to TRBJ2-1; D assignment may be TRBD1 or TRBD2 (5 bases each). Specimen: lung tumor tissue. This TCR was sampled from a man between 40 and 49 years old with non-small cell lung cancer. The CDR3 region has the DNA TGTGCCAGCAGGGCGAGAGGGACCACCTACAATGAGCAGCTCTTC. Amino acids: CASRARGTTYNEQLF.